One T cell receptor beta chain is described in this entry. The antigen is not known. This sample stems from a study of T cell responses to AZD1222 COVID-19 vaccine. General study results and limits: Researchers report vaccine-associated CD4 TCRs spanning spike, with dominance at 160-218 and 743-854. Close to half of spike-specific TCRs reportedly recognize unmutated variant regions.

TCRdb's copy holds only in-frame clones and misses some; the assay was immunoSEQ multiplex PCR. The table has 180,000 or so clones, 92% seen once; the top ten hold around 1.3%. The sample here was peripheral blood, taken 28 days after the second AZD1222 dose. The clonotype was recovered from an adult who received the AZD1222 COVID-19 vaccine.

CDR3 amino acids: CASSTLRRKMNTEAFF. The CDR3 region has the DNA TGTGCCAGCAGTACCCTAAGACGGAAAATGAACACTGAAGCTTTCTTT. The rearrangement links TRBV28 to TRBJ1-1; D gene ambiguous. This CDR3 comprises 16 residues. V was shortened by 5 bases and J by 0 bases, with 16 bases between the two germline ends. The germline CDR1 and CDR2 sequences are MDHEN and SYDVKM.